This record looks at one T cell receptor (beta chain) sequence and its context. The target of this receptor is not known. Nothing much larger sits one base from this clone, and base qualities are not available. This sample stems from a study of blood T cell repertoires in COVID-19 (dated by TCRdb to 2020 to 2022). Turning to the overall study: Samples from collaborators originated in the United States, Italy and Spain and spanned both the acute and convalescent phases of COVID-19. Where available, HLA class I and class II types were obtained from metadata supplied by the sample provider rather than from assay-based typing. The repertoires were released in a freely available public database meant as a resource for research on the immune response to SARS-CoV-2. Samples were obtained from the ongoing ImmuneRACE study (first 160 participants) and from over 1,000 subjects provided by 6 global collaborators. Nearly every sample came with metadata listing a de-identified subject ID, COVID-19 status, age in years and sex. The material from the prospective study consisted of cDNA or gDNA derived from T cells, B-cell-depleted T cells, or PBMCs. Deeply sampled blood TCRbeta repertoires from subjects exposed to, actively infected with, or recovered from COVID-19 were included in the dataset.

TCRbeta CDR3 regions were amplified from genomic DNA using the immunoSEQ Assay, a bias-controlled multiplex PCR. The original methods were these. The number of nucleated cells in each sample was estimated by amplification of reference gene primers within the assay. To quantify the absolute abundance of each unique TCRbeta CDR3 rearrangement, sequence reads were collapsed and filtered. For each sample, productive Simpson clonality was calculated by taking the square root of Simpson's diversity index across productive rearrangements. Here the immuneACCESS table is served through TCRdb, limited to in-frame sequences with V and J called. Missing clones are a known gap in these copies; in checked studies unresolved V genes cover under half, and the rest lacks a known reason. V, J and clone size were drawn from that table, and D and trimming were deduced from the DNA. Present in this sample are some 190,000 clones, 70% to 90% of which were seen just once. The top ten hold about 1.1% of the sample.

Collaborating institutions collected whole blood in K2EDTA tubes following their own protocols. Collaborator samples were shipped for TCRbeta analysis as frozen whole blood, isolated PBMCs, or DNA extracted from either sample type. The paper's findings and limits, for the study overall: The amount of clinical and demographic metadata varied by source and participant and was provided uncurated.

CDR1 LNHDA and CDR2 SQIVND were looked up in the germline V gene (reference sequence). Including cysteine and phenylalanine, the CDR3 has 17 amino acids. Of the read, only the CDR3 DNA is kept; its 51 bases are in frame from base 1. Here V drops 3 bases and J drops 1 base, and the junction holds 10 bases not matched to any gene. This receptor was obtained from a man aged 25 to 40 with acute or convalescent COVID-19. The receptor chain draws on TRBV19 and TRBJ2-3, with 7 junctional bases fitting TRBD2. The sample comprised peripheral blood. The CDR3 in this case is CASSMSGAKGGTDTQYF. The DNA reads as follows: TGTGCCAGTAGTATGAGCGGGGCTAAAGGCGGCACAGATACGCAGTATTTT. The full variable domain, with segments outside the CDR3 supplied by the reference TRBV19 and TRBJ2-3 proteins, appears as DGGITQSPKYLFRKEGQNVTLSCEQNLNHDAMYWYRQDPGQGLRLIYYSQIVNDFQKGDIAEGYSVSREKKESFPLTVTSAQKNPTAFYLCASSMSGAKGGTDTQYFGPGTRLTVL.